Listed below are T cell receptor beta chains from one sample, sequenced in a study of OX40 agonist ivuxolimab in advanced cancers. The protocol was immunoSEQ multiplex PCR, while the TCRdb copy is restricted to in-frame clones and leaves out a portion. This table holds about 74,000 clones, 75% to 85% found once. The sequencing used CD4+ or CD8+ T cells sorted from blood, collected in a trial of the OX40 agonist ivuxolimab. The receptors stem from an adult with an advanced solid tumor such as melanoma, head and neck, liver or kidney cancer. Both conserved end residues are part of each CDR3. The D gene is left open where the match is weak. Only some rows state a clone size, as once, few, many or a class for expanded clones.

>few|TRBJ2-6|TRBV29-1|TRBD1
TGCAGCACCGCGACAGGGTCGGGGGCCAACGTCCTGACTTTC
CSTATGSGANVLTF
>once|TRBJ1-2|TRBV5-6|NA
TGTGCCAGCAGCTTGGCAGGGGTAGGTGGCTACACCTTC
CASSLAGVGGYTF
>NA|TRBJ1-2|TRBV7-9|NA
TGTGCCAGCAGCTTAGGGGGAGGCTATGGCTACACCTTC
CASSLGGGYGYTF
>once|TRBJ1-4|TRBV4-2|TRBD1
TGTGCCAGCAGCCAGGAGGGACAGAGGGATGAAAAACTGTTTTTT
CASSQEGQRDEKLFF
>NA|TRBJ1-2|TRBV19|NA
TGTGCCAGTAGTATCGACACCTTAAACTATGGCTACACCTTC
CASSIDTLNYGYTF
>NA|TRBJ2-3|TRBV6-6|TRBD2
TGTGCCAGCAGCCTCGAGGGCGGGAGATCCGATACGCAGTATTTT
CASSLEGGRSDTQYF
>NA|TRBJ2-7|TRBV4-3|TRBD2
TGCGCCAGCAGCCGAAGGACTAGCGGGAGGGCCGATAACGAGCAGTACTTC
CASSRRTSGRADNEQYF
>NA|TRBJ2-1|TRBV25-1|NA
TGTGCCAGCAGAGACAGCTCCTACAATGAGCAGTTCTTC
CASRDSSYNEQFF
>NA|TRBJ2-7|TRBV11-3|NA
TGTGCCAGCAGCTTAGGGCAAGCGCCCTACGAGCAGTACTTC
CASSLGQAPYEQYF
>NA|TRBJ1-5|TRBV19|TRBD1
TGTGCCAGTAGTATCATGACAGGGGACGTACAGCCCCAGCATTTT
CASSIMTGDVQPQHF
>NA|TRBJ1-1|TRBV19|NA
TGTGCCAGTAGTAGAAGAGGGGAGGTGAACGCTTTCTTT
CASSRRGEVNAFF
>NA|TRBJ2-2|TRBV5-1|TRBD1
TGCGCCAGCAGCTTGGGGACAGGGTCGGGGACCGGGGAGCTGTTTTTT
CASSLGTGSGTGELFF
>NA|TRBJ2-7|TRBV9|NA
TGTGCCAGCAGCGTAGGTGGCGGGAACGAGCAGTACTTC
CASSVGGGNEQYF
>NA|TRBJ1-1|TRBV6-6|NA
TGTGCCAGCAGTTCGACAAACGGGAACACTGAAGCTTTCTTT
CASSSTNGNTEAFF
>NA|TRBJ2-1|TRBV4-2|NA
TGTGCCGGCAGCTTTCAATCGGCTAGCGAATACAATGAGCAGTTCTTC
CAGSFQSASEYNEQFF
>NA|TRBJ2-1|TRBV15|NA
TGTGCCACCGGTTTGGGCAGGTTGAGGGATGAGCAGTTCTTC
CATGLGRLRDEQFF
>NA|TRBJ2-2|TRBV4-2|NA
TGTGCCAGCAGCCAAGGGACAAGAGGCGGGGAGCTGTTTTTT
CASSQGTRGGELFF
>NA|TRBJ2-1|TRBV4-1|TRBD1
TGCGCCAGCAGCCAACAAGGACAGGGGGCCTACAATGAGCAGTTCTTC
CASSQQGQGAYNEQFF
>NA|TRBJ2-3|TRBV6-5|TRBD2
TGTGCCAGCACACCTAGCGGGAGGGGTACGCAGTATTTT
CASTPSGRGTQYF
>few|TRBJ2-5|TRBV2|TRBD1
TGTGCCAGCAGGGGACAGGTGGAAGAGACCCAGTACTTC
CASRGQVEETQYF
>NA|TRBJ2-2|TRBV2|NA
TGTGCCAGCAGGGGGATCACGAACACCGGGGAGCTGTTTTTT
CASRGITNTGELFF
>NA|TRBJ1-1|TRBV7-9|NA
TGTGCCAGCAGCAACAGGGAGAACACTGAAGCTTTCTTT
CASSNRENTEAFF
>NA|TRBJ2-3|TRBV5-1|TRBD2
TGCGCCAGCAGCTTACTAGCGGACACAGATACGCAGTATTTT
CASSLLADTDTQYF
>NA|TRBJ1-3|TRBV7-9|NA
TGTGCCAGCAGCAGGTCCAGCTCTGGAAACACCATATATTTT
CASSRSSSGNTIYF